This TCR beta chain was retrieved from a study of cytomegalovirus exposure and HLA in healthy donors. General study findings and limits: Later genetic work tied a missense DCLRE1C variant to beta-chain V and J trimming.

The CDR3 contains 15 residues. CDR1 is SGHDT, CDR2 YYEEEE, per germline. The V gene end was trimmed by 0 bases and the J gene end by 11 bases; junction bases not matched to a gene: 13. As to this clone: The antigen remains undetermined.

The PCR contained 60 Vbeta and 13 Jbeta primers. Method: immunoSEQ multiplex PCR; TCRdb's copy keeps in-frame clones and lacks some. The table has some 130,000 clones, 78% seen once. The V gene is TRBV5-6, the J gene TRBJ2-5, with 7 bases fitting TRBD1. The sample taken for sequencing was PBMCs. This TCR was recovered from a woman younger than 45 in good health and CMV-seropositive. The CDR3 DNA follows: TGTGCCAGCAGCTTGGGTCCGACAGGGTCTTTAGGGCAGTACTTC. Translated: CASSLGPTGSLGQYF.